Below are 26 T cell receptor beta chains sequenced from a single sample in a study of blood T cell repertoires in COVID-19. Clones were read by immunoSEQ multiplex PCR, and TCRdb kept only the in-frame ones, dropping some. The sample includes roughly 300,000 clones, 91% of them seen just once. Specimen: peripheral blood. These receptors all come from a woman aged 25 to 39 with COVID-19, enrolled during active disease.

The V and J genes are TRBV29-1 and TRBJ2-7; 11 bases map to TRBD2. The ends lost 4 bases at V and 6 bases at J; junction bases unmatched: 8. The CDR3 sequence is 14 residues long. Germline-derived CDR1 and CDR2 are SQVTM and ANQGSEA. The CDR3 is CSVGGLAEQLEQYF. CDR3 nucleotides: TGCAGCGTTGGGGGACTAGCGGAGCAGCTCGAGCAGTACTTC.

This clone was found a few times. The chain is built from TRBV5-4 and TRBJ1-2, with 8 bases identical to TRBD1. This CDR3 contains 13 residues. Germline CDR1 and CDR2: SGHNT and YYREEE (reference sequence). Losses at the gene ends were 0 bases for V and 8 bases for J; bases not matched to a gene: 3. CDR3 bases: TGTGCCAGCAGCTTGGCAGGGGGCTTGGGCTACACCTTC. It translates to CASSLAGGLGYTF.

The rearrangement joins TRBV7-8 to TRBJ1-6; 9 bases are a match to TRBD1. The CDR3 has 18 residues. Losses at the gene ends were 7 bases for V and 11 bases for J; bases not matched to a gene: 21. Germline V gene data show CDR1 as SGHVS and CDR2 as FQNEAQ. CDR3 residues: CASTLTLKGGQGIPPLHF. The CDR3 DNA reads TGTGCCAGCACCCTTACTTTAAAGGGGGGACAGGGTATTCCACCCCTCCACTTT.

This rearrangement joins TRBV27 to TRBJ2-7, with 8 positions matching TRBD1. V shed 3 bases, J shed 3 bases, and the junction held 4 bases outside the gene matches. Germline lookup yields CDR1 MNHEY and CDR2 SMNVEV (reference sequence). CDR3 length equals 14 residues. DNA of the CDR3: TGTGCCAGCAGTTTCGGGACAGGCGGCTACGAGCAGTACTTC. Its protein is CASSFGTGGYEQYF.

The J gene is TRBJ1-2, the V gene TRBV6-5; possible D gene TRBD1, 5 bases. With 6 bases removed from V and 4 bases from J, the gap between germline ends came to 15 bases. This CDR3 spans 14 amino acids. Germline V gives CDR1 MNHEY, CDR2 SVGAGI. The CDR3 DNA reads TGTGCCAGCAGCCGCGGGGCTGACATCTATGGCTACACCTTC. Translating it yields CASSRGADIYGYTF.

The rearrangement uses TRBV2 and TRBJ2-7; tentatively, D is TRBD1 (5 bases). This CDR3 region has 14 residues. The germline CDR1 and CDR2 sequences are SNHLY and FYNNEI. Deletions cut 6 bases from V and 0 bases from J, with 12 bases between. The CDR3 nucleotides read TGTGCCAGCAGCCCAACAGGTTACTCCTACGAGCAGTACTTC. Its translation: CASSPTGYSYEQYF. Based on the CDR3 plus reference TRBV2 and TRBJ2-7, the full variable domain is EPEVTQTPSHQVTQMGQEVILRCVPISNHLYFYWYRQILGQKVEFLVSFYNNEISEKSEIFDDQFSVERPDGSNFTLKIRSTKLEDSAMYFCASSPTGYSYEQYFGPGTRLTVT.

V is TRBV4-1 and J is TRBJ1-3; the D is unclear. The CDR3 extends over 18 amino acids. With 1 base removed from V and 1 base from J, the gap between germline ends came to 17 bases. Germline V gene data show CDR1 as MGHRA and CDR2 as YSYEKL. The DNA for the CDR3 is TGCGCCAGCAGCCAAGTGGTAGCAGTGTACTCTTCTGGAAACACCATATATTTT. Translation gives CASSQVVAVYSSGNTIYF.

As to this clone: The sample carries other DNA sequences with the same CDR3. The chain uses TRBV19 and TRBJ1-5; maybe TRBD1 (6 bases). The CDR3 sequence is 14 residues long. The V gene's germline CDR1 is LNHDA and CDR2 SQIVND (reference sequence). V dropped 3 bases and J dropped 4 bases, with 10 bases sitting between them. The CDR3 sequence is CASSIRDTNQPQHF. The CDR3 DNA follows: TGTGCCAGTAGTATCCGGGACACTAATCAGCCCCAGCATTTT.

The chain employs TRBV28 and TRBJ1-6; TRBD1 aligns across 11 bases. CDR1 is MDHEN, CDR2 SYDVKM, per germline. The CDR3 runs 16 residues. V lost 6 bases, J lost 5 bases, and 6 bases stayed unmatched. The chain's CDR3 is CASSPRTGGNNSPLHF. The CDR3 region has the DNA TGTGCCAGCAGCCCTAGGACAGGGGGCAATAATTCACCCCTCCACTTT. Filled out from reference TRBV28 and TRBJ1-6, the complete variable domain reads DVKVTQSSRYLVKRTGEKVFLECVQDMDHENMFWYRQDPGLGLRLIYFSYDVKMKEKGDIPEGYSVSREKKERFSLILESASTNQTSMYLCASSPRTGGNNSPLHFGNGTRLTVT.

This chain uses TRBV4-2 with TRBJ2-7; no firm D call. V was shortened by 4 bases and J by 5 bases, with 12 bases between the two germline ends. Per germline, CDR1 LGHNA and CDR2 YNFKEQ. The CDR3 consists of 13 residues. CDR3 nucleotide sequence: TGTGCCAGCAGCCCCTCGGAGTGGAACGAGCAGTACTTC. Protein sequence: CASSPSEWNEQYF.

The rearrangement uses TRBV19 and TRBJ1-5; 8 nucleotides match TRBD1. The CDR3 covers 13 residues. With V trimmed by 6 bases and J by 9 bases, 7 bases remained unmatched. The V gene's germline CDR1 is LNHDA and CDR2 SQIVND (reference sequence). The CDR3 region is CASRAGQGSPQHF. CDR3 coding DNA: TGTGCCAGTAGGGCTGGACAGGGATCGCCCCAGCATTTT.

The rearrangement joins TRBV10-3 to TRBJ1-5; D is unclear. CDR1 and CDR2 (germline): ENHRY, SYGVKD. CDR3 size: 14 residues. With 2 bases removed from V and 4 bases from J, the gap between germline ends came to 9 bases. CDR3 nucleotide sequence: TGTGCCATCAGTGAGAACTCTCGGAATCAGCCCCAGCATTTT. Its protein product is CAISENSRNQPQHF.

V gene TRBV5-1 combines with J gene TRBJ2-5; 12 positions agree with TRBD2. V dropped 3 bases and J dropped 2; count of bases not matched to a gene: 5. The CDR3 contains 16 residues. Looked up from germline, CDR1 is SGHRS and CDR2 is YFSETQ. The CDR3 reads CASSSGTSGLQETQYF. The CDR3 DNA sequence: TGCGCCAGCAGCTCGGGGACTAGCGGGCTACAAGAGACCCAGTACTTC.

J is TRBJ1-1 and V is TRBV15; a possible D gene is TRBD1 (5 bases). The CDR3 covers 15 residues. CDR1 is LNHNV and CDR2 is YYDKDF in the germline V gene (reference sequence). The V end was cut by 0 bases, the J end by 4 bases, with 12 bases between. The DNA for the CDR3 is TGTGCCACCAGCAGAGATCTGGGGCAAGCCACTGAAGCTTTCTTT. It codes for CATSRDLGQATEAFF. The variable domain in full, with the rest retrieved from reference TRBV15 and TRBJ1-1, is DAMVIQNPRYQVTQFGKPVTLSCSQTLNHNVMYWYQQKSSQAPKLLFHYYDKDFNNEADTPDNFQSRRPNTSFCFLDIRSPGLGDTAMYLCATSRDLGQATEAFFGQGTRLTVV.

The genes are TRBV6-5 and TRBJ1-2, with no clear D. This CDR3 region has 15 residues. Germline V gives CDR1 MNHEY, CDR2 SVGAGI. Trimming shortened V by 2 bases and J by 6 bases, and 16 bases separated the two germline ends. CDR3 DNA: TGTGCCAGCAGTTACGCTCCGGGTCGTCCAGATGGCTACACCTTC. Amino acid sequence: CASSYAPGRPDGYTF.

The chain combines TRBV3-1 (or the pseudogene TRBV3-2) with TRBJ1-1, with TRBD1 matching 12 bases. The CDR3 sequence is 15 residues long. CDR1 LGHDT and CDR2 YNNKEL come from the germline V gene (reference sequence). J lost 8 bases, V lost 0 bases, and 4 bases had no gene match. DNA for the CDR3: TGTGCCAGCAGCCAAGATCCCGGGACAGGGGGCGAAGCTTTCTTT. Translation: CASSQDPGTGGEAFF.

The chain is built from TRBV27 and TRBJ2-7; D may be TRBD2 (7 bases). Germline assignment: CDR1 MNHEY and CDR2 SMNVEV (reference sequence). The CDR3 consists of 16 residues. With 6 bases removed from V and 3 bases from J, the gap between germline ends came to 21 bases. Here the CDR3 reads CASRSGGPYSLYEQYF. DNA of the CDR3: TGTGCCAGCAGGTCCGGGGGGCCATATTCCCTCTACGAGCAGTACTTC.

The chain is built from TRBV23-1 and TRBJ2-5; D is uncertain. TRBV23-1 is given ORF status, its function remaining uncertain. Trimming shortened V by 3 bases and J by 1 base, and 12 bases separated the two germline ends. The CDR3 is 15 residues long. For the CDR3, the DNA is TGCGCCAGCAGTCACTGTAAGTGCGTCCAAGAGACCCAGTACTTC. Its protein is CASSHCKCVQETQYF.

A note on this clone: Additional DNA sequences in this sample encode the identical CDR3. The chain employs TRBV28 and TRBJ2-2, with 11 bases identical to TRBD1. With 6 bases clipped from V and 5 bases from J, the junction kept 2 bases outside the gene matches. The germline V gene has CDR1 MDHEN and CDR2 SYDVKM. The CDR3 runs 14 residues. This chain's CDR3 is CASSGTGGTGELFF. CDR3 bases: TGTGCCAGCAGCGGGACAGGGGGGACCGGGGAGCTGTTTTTT.

The V gene is TRBV5-1, the J gene TRBJ1-1; TRBD1 matches 7 bases. V was pared by 2 bases and J by 7 bases, with 5 bases of the junction left unmatched. The CDR3 is made up of 13 amino acids. Germline CDR1 SGHRS, CDR2 YFSETQ. CDR3 sequence reads: CASSLDRVGEAFF. The CDR3 bases are TGCGCCAGCAGCTTAGACAGGGTCGGTGAAGCTTTCTTT.

The V and J genes are TRBV19 and TRBJ1-5; no clear D gene. CDR1 is LNHDA and CDR2 is SQIVND in the germline V gene (reference sequence). Trimming stripped 3 bases from V and 3 bases from J, with 6 bases between. The CDR3 totals 13 residues. CDR3 DNA: TGTGCCAGTAGTATCGAGAACAATCAGCCCCAGCATTTT. This encodes CASSIENNQPQHF. The variable domain in full, completed from reference TRBV19 and TRBJ1-5, reads DGGITQSPKYLFRKEGQNVTLSCEQNLNHDAMYWYRQDPGQGLRLIYYSQIVNDFQKGDIAEGYSVSREKKESFPLTVTSAQKNPTAFYLCASSIENNQPQHFGDGTRLSIL.

The chain couples TRBV11-3 to TRBJ2-7; possible D gene TRBD2, 6 bases. Germline V CDR1 and CDR2: SGHNT, YENEEA. Trimming cost V 2 bases and J 4 bases, with 15 bases left between them. The CDR3 length is 15 residues. The CDR3 DNA is TGTGCCAGCAGCTTATCCGGAGGGGAAAAATACGAGCAGTACTTC. Protein: CASSLSGGEKYEQYF. The full variable domain, with the rest looked up from reference TRBV11-3 and TRBJ2-7, is EAGVVQSPRYKIIEKKQPVAFWCNPISGHNTLYWYLQNLGQGPELLIRYENEEAVDDSQLPKDRFSAERLKGVDSTLKIQPAELGDSAVYLCASSLSGGEKYEQYFGPGTRLTVT.

The V and J genes are TRBV19 and TRBJ2-6; 7 bases are a match to TRBD1. Germline loops: CDR1 LNHDA, CDR2 SQIVND (reference sequence). The CDR3 totals 16 residues. V lost 6 bases to trimming and J lost 4 bases; unmatched junction nucleotides: 9. The DNA of the CDR3 is TGTGCCAGTAGAGAGTACAGGGGATCCGGGGCCAACGTCCTGACTTTC. This gives the protein CASREYRGSGANVLTF.

The chain has TRBV2 and TRBJ1-1; D gene ambiguous. CDR1 and CDR2 (germline): SNHLY, FYNNEI. The CDR3 is 12 residues long. Trimming removed 4 bases at V and 6 bases at J, with 9 bases between. The CDR3 bases are TGTGCCAGCAGTGGAGGGAGAGCTGAAGCTTTCTTT. Translation: CASSGGRAEAFF.

The V gene is TRBV7-9, the J gene TRBJ1-2; 11 nucleotides line up with TRBD1. This CDR3 is built from 15 residues. V trimming: 5 bases; J trimming: 3 bases; junction bases outside the gene matches: 5. The germline V gene encodes CDR1 SEHNR and CDR2 FQNEAQ (reference sequence). The CDR3 here is CASSPWTGGDYGYTF. The CDR3 DNA reads TGTGCCAGCAGCCCCTGGACAGGGGGCGACTATGGCTACACCTTC. The whole variable domain, filled in from reference TRBV7-9 and TRBJ1-2, reads DTGVSQNPRHKITKRGQNVTFRCDPISEHNRLYWYRQTLGQGPEFLTYFQNEAQLEKSRLLSDRFSAERPKGSFSTLEIQRTEQGDSAMYLCASSPWTGGDYGYTFGSGTRLTVV.

The V and J genes are TRBV6-4 and TRBJ1-2; D ambiguous. The CDR3 loop spans 12 amino acids. Germline values: CDR1 MRHNA, CDR2 SNTAGT. V was clipped by 2 bases and J by 4 bases, with 5 bases between them. The CDR3 DNA sequence: TGTGCCAGCAGTGACAGACTCTATGGCTACACCTTC. Its protein is CASSDRLYGYTF.